This T cell receptor beta chain was obtained from a study of blood T cell repertoires in COVID-19. The repertoire was sequenced with immunoSEQ multiplex PCR; TCRdb's copy has only in-frame clones and lacks some. The table lists about 300,000 clones, over 75% of them singletons. V shed 4 bases and J 4 bases; nucleotides not matched to a gene: 6. Looked up from germline, CDR1 is SGHRS and CDR2 is YFSETQ. The CDR3 is 14 residues long. The clonotype comes from a man aged 25 to 45 who had recovered from COVID-19. Material: PBMCs or T cells enriched from blood (not recorded which). The chain recombines TRBV5-1 with TRBJ1-2; 8 bases are a match to TRBD1. The chain's CDR3 is CASSTGQGAYGYTF. Written as DNA, the CDR3 is TGCGCCAGCAGCACCGGACAGGGTGCCTATGGCTACACCTTC.